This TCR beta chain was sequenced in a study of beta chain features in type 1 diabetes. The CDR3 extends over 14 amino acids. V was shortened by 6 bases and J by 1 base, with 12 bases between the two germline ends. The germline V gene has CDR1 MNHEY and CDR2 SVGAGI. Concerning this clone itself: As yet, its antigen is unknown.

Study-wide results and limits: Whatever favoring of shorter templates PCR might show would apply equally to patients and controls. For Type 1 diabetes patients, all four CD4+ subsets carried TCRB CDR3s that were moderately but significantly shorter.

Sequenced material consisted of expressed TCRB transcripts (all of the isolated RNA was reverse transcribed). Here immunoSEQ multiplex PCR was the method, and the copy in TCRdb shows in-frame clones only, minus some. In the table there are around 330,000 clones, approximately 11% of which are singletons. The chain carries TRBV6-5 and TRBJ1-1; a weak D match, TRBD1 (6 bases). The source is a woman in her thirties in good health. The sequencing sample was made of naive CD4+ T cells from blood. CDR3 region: CASRVGQSNTEAFF. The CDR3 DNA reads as TGTGCCAGCAGGGTGGGACAATCGAACACTGAAGCTTTCTTT.